This TCR beta chain emerged from a study of metastatic and nonmetastatic thyroid tumors (dated by TCRdb to 2018 to 2020). With respect to the entire study: The researchers compared repertoires between peripheral blood samples and tumor or nodule tissue samples from patients with malignant or benign thyroid disease.

The table lists this clone with many counts. Which antigen it targets is not known. Per-nucleotide qualities are absent, and no much larger clonotype sits a single base away. None of the patients had been given any treatment before thyroid surgery. Patient clinical samples collected from the early 2010s to the late 2010s were retrospectively analysed using T-cell receptor beta sequencing. The germline V gene specifies MDHEN as CDR1 and SYDVKM as CDR2. Trimming takes 3 bases from V and 2 bases from J, and the germline ends sit 7 bases apart. Taken from cysteine to phenylalanine, the CDR3 has 13 residues. The kept DNA is CDR3 alone, 39 bases in frame from the first base. Libraries were constructed by PCR. The reads were generated on an Illumina HiSeq 4000. High-throughput sequencing was used to profile the TCR beta-chain CDR3 region of each patient. Per the authors' processing: The researchers built a classifier to tell apart papillary thyroid cancer patients with distant metastasis, based on CDR3 differences among clinicopathological groups. The Shannon index was used to measure repertoire diversity, and the Morisita-Horn index was used to measure how similar tumor and blood repertoires were. Through fastp at Q25 and MiXCR, TCRdb rebuilt clones from the public reads, retaining in-frame beta chains. Clone size and V and J calls follow TCRdb, not the original study. For this sample there are about 27,000 clones; 15% appear just once. The ten largest clones take up 15% to 18% of the sample.

Broader findings and caveats from the paper: In both blood and tumor samples, malignant tumors were reported to have significantly higher TCR beta diversity than benign nodules.

This TCR was recovered from a male donor with papillary thyroid cancer or a benign thyroid nodule (not recorded which). Some clones in this sample may be carry-over from other donors' samples. Sequencing was performed on blood. The rearrangement combines TRBV28 with TRBJ1-1; there is no confident call for the D gene. The CDR3: CASSLTLNTEAFF. The DNA sequence is TGTGCCAGCAGTTTGACTCTTAACACTGAAGCTTTCTTT.